The 5 T cell receptor beta chains listed next were all sequenced from one sample in a study of blood T cell repertoires in COVID-19 (dated by TCRdb to about 2020). The library was prepared using the immunoSEQ multiplex PCR assay. Held by TCRdb, this immuneACCESS table contains in-frame sequences only and omits some clones. Under half of the omission traces to an unresolved V gene where checked; the cause of the rest is unknown. Within this sample are 200,000 to 250,000 clones, with 70% to 90% of them counted one time only. The top ten clones comprise roughly 10% of the sample. Material: peripheral blood. These receptors were taken from a woman aged 45-60 years with COVID-19, enrolled during active disease.

V gene TRBV11-2 combines with J gene TRBJ2-2, with 7 bases fitting TRBD2. Germline V CDR1 and CDR2: SGHAT, FQNNGV. The CDR3 covers 14 residues. V was clipped by 5 bases and J by 5 bases; unmatched bases: 5. CDR3 region: CASSTGLPTGELFF. CDR3 nucleotide sequence: TGTGCCAGCAGCACGGGACTACCTACCGGGGAGCTGTTTTTT.

This clone was counted once. V gene TRBV2 combines with J gene TRBJ2-3; D might be TRBD1 (5 bases). With 6 bases removed from V and 2 bases from J, the gap between germline ends came to 9 bases. The CDR3 loop spans 13 amino acids. Germline V gives CDR1 SNHLY, CDR2 FYNNEI. The chain's CDR3 is CASRGGATDTQYF. The CDR3 DNA follows: TGTGCCAGCAGAGGTGGGGCCACAGATACGCAGTATTTT.

This sequence joins TRBV12-3 or TRBV12-4 and TRBJ2-1, with D possibly being TRBD2 (7 bases). Trimming removed 7 bases from V and 10 bases from J, with 17 bases in between. The CDR3 loop spans 13 amino acids. The CDR3 region has the DNA TGTGCCAGCACCTCGTGGGGGGGCAGGGAGCAGTTCTTC. Its translation is CASTSWGGREQFF.

The gene calls are TRBV6-5 and TRBJ2-2, with TRBD1 identical over 9 bases. After removal of 6 bases from V and 4 bases from J, the junction contained 3 bases not matched to a gene. CDR1 and CDR2 (germline): MNHEY, SVGAGI. The CDR3 is 14 residues long. CDR3 protein: CASSRDRATGELFF. CDR3 nucleotides: TGTGCCAGCAGCCGGGACAGGGCCACCGGGGAGCTGTTTTTT.

The chain couples TRBV19 to TRBJ2-3; 12 nucleotides align to TRBD2. The trim removed 5 bases at V and 0 bases at J, leaving 9 bases unmatched. Germline CDR1 is LNHDA and CDR2 is SQIVND (reference sequence). This CDR3 is built from 18 residues. CDR3 amino acids: CASSEASGGVSSTDTQYF. The CDR3 region has the DNA TGTGCCAGTAGTGAGGCTAGCGGGGGGGTCTCTAGCACAGATACGCAGTATTTT.